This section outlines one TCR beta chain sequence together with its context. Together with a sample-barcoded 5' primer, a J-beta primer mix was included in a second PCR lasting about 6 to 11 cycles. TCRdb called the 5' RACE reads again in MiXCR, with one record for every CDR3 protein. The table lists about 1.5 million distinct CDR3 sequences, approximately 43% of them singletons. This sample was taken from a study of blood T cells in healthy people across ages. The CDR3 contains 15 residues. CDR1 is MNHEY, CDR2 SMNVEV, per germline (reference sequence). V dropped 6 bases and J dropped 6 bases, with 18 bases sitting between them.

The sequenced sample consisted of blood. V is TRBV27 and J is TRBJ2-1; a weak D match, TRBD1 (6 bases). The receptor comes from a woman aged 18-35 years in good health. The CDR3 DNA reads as TGTGCCAGCAGCCAAAGGGACACCCTGGGCAATGAGCAGTTCTTC. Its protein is CASSQRDTLGNEQFF.